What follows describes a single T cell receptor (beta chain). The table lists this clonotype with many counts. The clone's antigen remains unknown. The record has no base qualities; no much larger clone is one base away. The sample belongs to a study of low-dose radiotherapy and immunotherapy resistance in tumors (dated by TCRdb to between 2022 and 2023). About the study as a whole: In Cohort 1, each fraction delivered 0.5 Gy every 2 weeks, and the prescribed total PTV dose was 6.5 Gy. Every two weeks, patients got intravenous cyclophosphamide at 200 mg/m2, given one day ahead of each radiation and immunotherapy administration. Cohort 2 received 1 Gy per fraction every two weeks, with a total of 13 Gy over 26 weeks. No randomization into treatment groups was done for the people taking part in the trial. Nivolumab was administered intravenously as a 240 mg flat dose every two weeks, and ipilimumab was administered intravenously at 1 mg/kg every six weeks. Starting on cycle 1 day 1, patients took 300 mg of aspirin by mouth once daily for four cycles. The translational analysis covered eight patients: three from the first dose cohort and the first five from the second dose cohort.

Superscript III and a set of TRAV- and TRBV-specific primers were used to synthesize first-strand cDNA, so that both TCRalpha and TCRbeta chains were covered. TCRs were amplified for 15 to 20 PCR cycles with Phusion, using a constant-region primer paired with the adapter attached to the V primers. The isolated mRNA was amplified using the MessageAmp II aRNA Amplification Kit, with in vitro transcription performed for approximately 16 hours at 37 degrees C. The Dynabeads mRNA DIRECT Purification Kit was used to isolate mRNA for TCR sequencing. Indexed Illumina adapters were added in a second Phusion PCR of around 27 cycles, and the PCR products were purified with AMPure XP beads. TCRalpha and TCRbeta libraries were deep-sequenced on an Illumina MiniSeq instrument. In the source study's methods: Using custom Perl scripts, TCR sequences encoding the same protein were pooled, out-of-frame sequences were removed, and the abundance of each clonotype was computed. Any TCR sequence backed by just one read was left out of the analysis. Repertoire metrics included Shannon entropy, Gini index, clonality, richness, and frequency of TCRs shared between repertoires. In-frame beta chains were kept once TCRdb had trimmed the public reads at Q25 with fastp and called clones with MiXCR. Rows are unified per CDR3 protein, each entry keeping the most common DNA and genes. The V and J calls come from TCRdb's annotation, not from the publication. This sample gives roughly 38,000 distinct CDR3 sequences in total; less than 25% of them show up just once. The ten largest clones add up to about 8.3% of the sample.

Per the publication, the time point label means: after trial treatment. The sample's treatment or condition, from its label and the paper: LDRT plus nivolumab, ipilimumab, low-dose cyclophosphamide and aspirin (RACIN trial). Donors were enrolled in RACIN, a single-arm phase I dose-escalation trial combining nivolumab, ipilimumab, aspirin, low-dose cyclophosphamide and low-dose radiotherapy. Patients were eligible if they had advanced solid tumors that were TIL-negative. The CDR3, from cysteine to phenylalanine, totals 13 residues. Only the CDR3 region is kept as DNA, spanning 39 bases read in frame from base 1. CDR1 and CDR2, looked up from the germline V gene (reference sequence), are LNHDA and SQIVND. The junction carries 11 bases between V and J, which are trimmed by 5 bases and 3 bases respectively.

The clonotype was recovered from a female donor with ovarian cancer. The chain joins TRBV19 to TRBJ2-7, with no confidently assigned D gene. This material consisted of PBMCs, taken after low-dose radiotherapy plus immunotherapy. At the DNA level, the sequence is TGTGCCAGTAGTGAGGCAGGTTACTACGAGCAGTACTTC. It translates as CASSEAGYYEQYF. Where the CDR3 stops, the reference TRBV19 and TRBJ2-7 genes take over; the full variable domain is DGGITQSPKYLFRKEGQNVTLSCEQNLNHDAMYWYRQDPGQGLRLIYYSQIVNDFQKGDIAEGYSVSREKKESFPLTVTSAQKNPTAFYLCASSEAGYYEQYFGPGTRLTVT.